The rows below give T cell receptor beta chains drawn from one sample of a study of blood T cells in healthy people across ages. TCRdb processed the 5' RACE reads anew with MiXCR; each CDR3 protein has one entry. The sample lists hundreds of thousands of distinct CDR3 sequences; 52% were seen once. The sample was blood. The receptor set was obtained from a woman older than 75 in good health. Both conserved end residues are part of each CDR3. A D gene is named only where the DNA matches it firmly.

D gene: TRBD2; J gene: TRBJ2-5; V gene: TRBV20-1; CDR3 protein: CSAPRSAGEQETQYF
D gene: TRBD2; J gene: TRBJ2-7; V gene: TRBV27; CDR3 protein: CASSLGIAGRGAYEQYF
D gene: TRBD1; J gene: TRBJ2-1; V gene: TRBV28; CDR3 protein: CASSTHRQGAVNEQFF
D gene: .; J gene: TRBJ2-7; V gene: TRBV7-9; CDR3 protein: CASSLPGLPYEQYF
D gene: TRBD1; J gene: TRBJ2-2; V gene: TRBV18; CDR3 protein: CASSPRQGLNTGELFF
D gene: .; J gene: TRBJ1-4; V gene: TRBV28; CDR3 protein: CASSQGINEKLFF
D gene: .; J gene: TRBJ2-5; V gene: TRBV7-9; CDR3 protein: CASSSGIRETQYF
D gene: .; J gene: TRBJ1-1; V gene: TRBV20-1; CDR3 protein: CSARPTGLLNTEAFF
D gene: .; J gene: TRBJ2-1; V gene: TRBV5-5; CDR3 protein: CASEGLEETQFF
D gene: .; J gene: TRBJ2-6; V gene: TRBV29-1; CDR3 protein: CSVETRGPSGANVLTF
D gene: TRBD2; J gene: TRBJ2-4; V gene: TRBV28; CDR3 protein: CASSLGGSWKNIQYF
D gene: TRBD1; J gene: TRBJ2-3; V gene: TRBV20-1; CDR3 protein: CSARGGSRTGMDTQYF
D gene: .; J gene: TRBJ1-2; V gene: TRBV18; CDR3 protein: CASSPAGGGYGYTF
D gene: .; J gene: TRBJ2-7; V gene: TRBV28; CDR3 protein: CASRNRIYEQYF
D gene: TRBD1; J gene: TRBJ1-2; V gene: TRBV20-1; CDR3 protein: CSAPTGFYGYTF
D gene: TRBD2; J gene: TRBJ2-3; V gene: TRBV7-9; CDR3 protein: CASSRTSGISGTDTQYF
D gene: .; J gene: TRBJ2-1; V gene: TRBV11-2; CDR3 protein: CASSLVLGTHYNEQFF
D gene: .; J gene: TRBJ2-3; V gene: TRBV5-1; CDR3 protein: CASKFETDAQYF
D gene: TRBD1; J gene: TRBJ2-7; V gene: TRBV5-1; CDR3 protein: CASEEGQGSYEQYF
D gene: TRBD2; J gene: TRBJ2-5; V gene: TRBV5-1; CDR3 protein: CASSLNSGGFQETQYF
D gene: .; J gene: TRBJ2-3; V gene: TRBV30; CDR3 protein: CAWSEAVGTDTQYF
D gene: TRBD1; J gene: TRBJ1-5; V gene: TRBV27; CDR3 protein: CASSPDRVRSQPQHF
D gene: .; J gene: TRBJ2-2; V gene: TRBV7-3; CDR3 protein: CASSLRGGNTGELFF
D gene: .; J gene: TRBJ2-1; V gene: TRBV5-1; CDR3 protein: CASRGGQFF
D gene: TRBD1; J gene: TRBJ1-5; V gene: TRBV28; CDR3 protein: CASSTSRGLGSQPQHF
D gene: .; J gene: TRBJ2-5; V gene: TRBV10-3; CDR3 protein: CATEQPPIETQYF
D gene: TRBD1; J gene: TRBJ1-4; V gene: TRBV7-2; CDR3 protein: CASKNLGTEGEKLFF
D gene: .; J gene: TRBJ2-3; V gene: TRBV10-3; CDR3 protein: CAISGHGTDTQYF
D gene: .; J gene: TRBJ2-2; V gene: TRBV16; CDR3 protein: CASKGARTGELFF
D gene: .; J gene: TRBJ1-1; V gene: TRBV5-1; CDR3 protein: CASSPGWAEAFF
D gene: .; J gene: TRBJ2-2; V gene: TRBV28; CDR3 protein: CASSGGVLRDTGELFF
D gene: .; J gene: TRBJ1-5; V gene: TRBV18; CDR3 protein: CASSPVGSNQPQHF
D gene: .; J gene: TRBJ2-2; V gene: TRBV5-1; CDR3 protein: CASAVGTTNIGELFF
D gene: .; J gene: TRBJ2-5; V gene: TRBV15; CDR3 protein: CAASRRDQETQYF
D gene: TRBD1; J gene: TRBJ2-1; V gene: TRBV12-3/TRBV12-4; CDR3 protein: CASRAQQGNEQFF
D gene: .; J gene: TRBJ2-3; V gene: TRBV7-2; CDR3 protein: CASSVTPLETQYF